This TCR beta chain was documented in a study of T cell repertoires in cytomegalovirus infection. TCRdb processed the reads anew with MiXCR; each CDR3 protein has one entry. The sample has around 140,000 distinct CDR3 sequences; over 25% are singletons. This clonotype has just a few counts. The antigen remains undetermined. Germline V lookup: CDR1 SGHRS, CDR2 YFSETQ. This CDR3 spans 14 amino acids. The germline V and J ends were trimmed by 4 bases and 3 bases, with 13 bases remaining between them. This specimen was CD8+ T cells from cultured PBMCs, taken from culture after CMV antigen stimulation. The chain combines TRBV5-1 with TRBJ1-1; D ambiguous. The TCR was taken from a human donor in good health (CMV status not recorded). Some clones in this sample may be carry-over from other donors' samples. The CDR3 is CASSMTDGYTEAFF. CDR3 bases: TGCGCCAGCAGCATGACCGACGGTTACACTGAAGCTTTCTTT.